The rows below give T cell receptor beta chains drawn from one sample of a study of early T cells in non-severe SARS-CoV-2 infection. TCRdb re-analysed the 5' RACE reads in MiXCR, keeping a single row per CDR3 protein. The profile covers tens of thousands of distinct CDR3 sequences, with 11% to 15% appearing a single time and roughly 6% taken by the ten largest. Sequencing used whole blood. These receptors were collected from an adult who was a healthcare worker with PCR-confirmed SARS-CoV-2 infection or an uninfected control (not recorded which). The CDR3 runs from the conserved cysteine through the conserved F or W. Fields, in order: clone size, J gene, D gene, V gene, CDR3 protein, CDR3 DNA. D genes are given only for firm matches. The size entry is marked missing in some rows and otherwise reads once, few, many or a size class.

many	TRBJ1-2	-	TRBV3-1	CASSQDFRARGYTF	TGTGCCAGCAGCCAAGATTTCAGGGCTCGGGGCTACACCTTC
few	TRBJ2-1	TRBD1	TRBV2	CASTLRDRAYNEQFF	TGTGCCAGCACCCTCCGGGACAGGGCTTACAATGAGCAGTTCTTC
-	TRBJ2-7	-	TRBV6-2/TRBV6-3	CASSLYRESEQYF	TGTGCCAGCAGCCTATACAGGGAAAGCGAGCAGTACTTC
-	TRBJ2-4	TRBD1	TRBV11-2	CASSLDGQGRNIQYF	TGTGCCAGCAGCTTAGACGGACAGGGTAGGAACATTCAGTACTTC
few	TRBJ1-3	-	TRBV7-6	CASSLALRGLGSGNTIYF	TGTGCCAGCAGCTTAGCGCTCAGGGGACTGGGCTCTGGAAACACCATATATTTT
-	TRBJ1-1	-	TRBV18	CASSSTRVGTEAFF	TGTGCCAGCTCTTCAACCAGGGTGGGGACTGAAGCTTTCTTT
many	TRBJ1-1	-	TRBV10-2	CASSGGDTGTEAFF	TGCGCCAGCAGCGGGGGGGACACGGGGACTGAAGCTTTCTTT
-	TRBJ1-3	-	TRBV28	CASSLPQPNTIYF	TGTGCCAGCAGTTTACCACAGCCAAACACCATATATTTT
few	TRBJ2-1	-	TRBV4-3	CASSLIIRGGGSYNEQFF	TGCGCCAGCAGCCTTATCATCAGGGGGGGAGGCTCCTACAATGAGCAGTTCTTC
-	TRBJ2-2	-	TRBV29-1	CSVVLPSGGTNTGELFF	TGCAGCGTTGTCCTCCCATCCGGGGGAACGAACACCGGGGAGCTGTTTTTT
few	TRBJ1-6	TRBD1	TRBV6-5	CASSRQGSSYNSPLHF	TGTGCCAGCAGTCGACAGGGGAGCTCCTATAATTCACCCCTCCACTTT
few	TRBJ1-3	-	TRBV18	CASSPGQPGNTIYF	TGTGCCAGCTCCCCAGGACAGCCGGGAAACACCATATATTTT
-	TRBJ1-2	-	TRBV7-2	CASSLRGRGADGYTF	TGTGCCAGCAGCTTACGTGGCAGGGGTGCCGATGGCTACACCTTC
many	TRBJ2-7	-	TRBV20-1	CSASPAGFYEQYF	TGCAGTGCTAGTCCGGCAGGGTTCTACGAGCAGTACTTC
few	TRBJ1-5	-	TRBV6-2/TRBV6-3	CASSYSGNSNQPQHF	TGTGCCAGCAGTTACTCAGGTAATAGCAATCAGCCCCAACATTTT
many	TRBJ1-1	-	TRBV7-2	CASSLGGMNTEAFF	TGTGCCAGCAGCTTAGGGGGCATGAACACTGAAGCTTTCTTT
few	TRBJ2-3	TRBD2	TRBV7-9	CASSSQRGGLSTDTQYF	TGTGCCAGCAGCTCTCAGCGGGGGGGACTTAGCACAGATACGCAGTATTTT
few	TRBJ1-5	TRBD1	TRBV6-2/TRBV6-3	CASSYLDRTYQPQHF	TGTGCCAGCAGTTATTTGGACAGGACGTATCAGCCCCAGCATTTT
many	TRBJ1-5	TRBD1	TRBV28	CASSHTGQSRRNQPQHF	TGTGCCAGCAGTCATACGGGACAGAGTCGTCGCAATCAGCCCCAGCATTTT
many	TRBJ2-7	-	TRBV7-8	CASSLGRRPSYF	TGTGCCAGCAGCTTAGGCCGACGGCCCAGCTACTTC
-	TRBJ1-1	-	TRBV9	CASSRSGTSRAFF	TGTGCCAGCAGCAGATCCGGGACTTCTCGAGCTTTCTTT
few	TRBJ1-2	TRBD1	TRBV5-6	CASSLFRADRADYGYTF	TGTGCCAGCAGCTTGTTTCGTGCGGACAGGGCGGACTATGGCTACACCTTC
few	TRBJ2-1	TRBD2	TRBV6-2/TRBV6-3	CASSRSGGNYNEQFF	TGTGCCAGCAGCCGGAGCGGGGGCAACTACAATGAGCAGTTCTTC
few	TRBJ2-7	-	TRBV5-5	CASRGMGPPEYEQYF	TGTGCCAGCCGAGGGATGGGACCCCCTGAATACGAGCAGTACTTC
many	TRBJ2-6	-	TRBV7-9	CASSNGGAGANVLTF	TGTGCCAGCAGTAATGGGGGTGCTGGGGCCAACGTCCTGACTTTC
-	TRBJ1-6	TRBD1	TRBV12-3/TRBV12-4	CASSFRGSSYNSPLHF	TGTGCCAGCAGTTTCAGGGGGTCTTCCTATAATTCACCCCTCCACTTT
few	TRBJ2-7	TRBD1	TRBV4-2	CASSPQGADEQYF	TGTGCCAGCAGCCCACAGGGGGCCGACGAGCAGTACTTC
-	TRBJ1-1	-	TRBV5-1	CASSSGQPEAFF	TGCGCCAGCAGCTCAGGACAACCTGAAGCTTTCTTT
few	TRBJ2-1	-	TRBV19	CASSIGAGPAYNEQFF	TGTGCCAGTAGTATAGGGGCGGGGCCTGCCTACAATGAGCAGTTCTTC
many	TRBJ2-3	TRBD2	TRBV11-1	CASSLGLAGEVRTDTQYF	TGTGCCAGCAGCTTGGGACTAGCGGGGGAAGTAAGGACAGATACGCAGTATTTT
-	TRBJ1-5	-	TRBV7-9	CASSLQGPGRGNQPQHF	TGTGCCAGCAGCTTACAGGGTCCGGGGCGAGGCAATCAGCCCCAGCATTTT
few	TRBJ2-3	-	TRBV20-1	CSARDLLGQAQYF	TGCAGTGCTAGAGATCTTTTGGGCCAGGCGCAGTATTTT
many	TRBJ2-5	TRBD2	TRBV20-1	CSARLAGEQETQYF	TGCAGTGCTAGACTAGCGGGGGAGCAAGAGACCCAGTACTTC
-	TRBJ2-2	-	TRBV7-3	CASSLIRNTGELFF	TGTGCCAGCAGCTTAATCCGGAACACCGGGGAGCTGTTTTTT
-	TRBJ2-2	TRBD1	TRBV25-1	CASSLTGVTGELFF	TGTGCCAGCAGCCTGACAGGGGTGACCGGGGAGCTGTTTTTT
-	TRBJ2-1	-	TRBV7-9	CASSLGGVYEQFF	TGTGCCAGCAGCTTAGGCGGGGTCTACGAGCAGTTCTTC
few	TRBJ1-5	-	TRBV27	CASSPRPNIGGRSNQPQHF	TGTGCCAGCAGTCCTCGTCCGAATATCGGGGGGCGAAGCAATCAGCCCCAGCATTTT
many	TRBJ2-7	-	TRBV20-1	CSARDPASSYEQYF	TGCAGTGCTAGAGATCCTGCGAGCTCCTACGAGCAGTACTTC
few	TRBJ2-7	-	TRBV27	CATRTVYEQYF	TGTGCCACCAGGACAGTCTACGAGCAGTACTTC
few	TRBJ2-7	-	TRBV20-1	CSARWTESYEQYF	TGCAGTGCTAGGTGGACAGAGTCCTACGAGCAGTACTTC
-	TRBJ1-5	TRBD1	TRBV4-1	CASSRGTANQPQHF	TGCGCCAGCAGCCGGGGGACAGCTAATCAGCCCCAGCATTTT
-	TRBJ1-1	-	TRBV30	CAWSPGSGNTEAFF	TGTGCCTGGAGTCCGGGGTCGGGGAACACTGAAGCTTTCTTT
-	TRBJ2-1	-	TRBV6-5	CASSLGKNNEQFF	TGTGCCAGCAGCCTGGGAAAGAACAATGAGCAGTTCTTC
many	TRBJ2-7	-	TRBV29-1	CSVDGAQGTYEQYF	TGCAGCGTTGACGGGGCGCAGGGGACTTACGAGCAGTACTTC
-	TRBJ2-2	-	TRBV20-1	CSASAQGTGELFF	TGCAGTGCTAGCGCTCAGGGTACCGGGGAGCTGTTTTTT
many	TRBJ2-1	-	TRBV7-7	CASSLGVSGEQFF	TGTGCTAGCAGCTTAGGAGTGTCGGGTGAGCAGTTCTTC
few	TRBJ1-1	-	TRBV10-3	CAISERGAINTEAFF	TGTGCCATCAGTGAACGGGGCGCCATTAACACTGAAGCTTTCTTT
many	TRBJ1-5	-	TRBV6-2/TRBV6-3	CASSYSSAIGNQPQHF	TGTGCCAGCAGTTACTCGAGCGCGATCGGCAATCAGCCCCAGCATTTT
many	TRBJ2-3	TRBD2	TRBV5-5	CASSSGLAGYTDTQYF	TGTGCCAGCAGCTCCGGACTAGCGGGGTACACAGATACGCAGTATTTT
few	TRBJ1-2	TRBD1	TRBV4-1	CASNVAEGAHGYTF	TGCGCCAGCAACGTAGCAGAGGGGGCCCATGGCTACACCTTC
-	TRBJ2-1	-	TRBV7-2	CASSLINEQFF	TGTGCCAGCAGCTTAATCAATGAGCAGTTCTTC
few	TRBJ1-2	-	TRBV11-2	CASSFRGLLWTKDGYTF	TGTGCCAGCAGCTTTAGAGGGCTGCTTTGGACTAAGGACGGCTACACCTTC
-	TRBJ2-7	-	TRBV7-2	CASSLSNYEQYF	TGTGCCAGCAGCTTATCTAACTACGAGCAGTACTTC
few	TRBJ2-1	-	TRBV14	CASSPGAINEQFF	TGTGCCAGCAGCCCCGGGGCCATCAATGAGCAGTTCTTC
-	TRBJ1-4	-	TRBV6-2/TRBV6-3	CASSEDSKNEKLFF	TGTGCCAGCAGCGAGGACAGCAAAAATGAAAAACTGTTTTTT
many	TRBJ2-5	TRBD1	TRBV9	CTSSPTTGSYQETQYF	TGTACCAGCAGCCCCACGACAGGGTCGTACCAAGAGACCCAGTACTTC
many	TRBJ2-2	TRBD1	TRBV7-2	CASSPRGQGNTGELFF	TGTGCCAGCAGCCCCAGGGGACAGGGGAACACCGGGGAGCTGTTTTTT
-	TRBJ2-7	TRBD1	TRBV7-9	CASDSQGYEQYF	TGTGCCAGCGACTCACAGGGGTACGAGCAGTACTTC